The 12 T cell receptor beta chains below were found in one sample sequenced in a study of PD-1 blockade in classical Hodgkin lymphoma (dated by TCRdb to 2020 to 2021). The time point label of this sample denotes: cycle 4 day 1 (C4D1), after less than 7 weeks of nivolumab. All trial patients had relapsed after autologous stem cell transplantation, with cohorts A, B and C differing in prior brentuximab vedotin exposure. Libraries were made using the immunoSEQ multiplex PCR assay. The source is immuneACCESS, and TCRdb retained only in-frame sequences with V and J called. Part of the clones is not carried over; for the studies checked, unresolved V genes explain less than half of this, and the remainder is unexplained. The sample profile shows about 41,000 clones; around 74% of them were found once. Of the sample, roughly 2.6% is held by the ten largest clones. The input for sequencing was peripheral blood mononuclear cells (PBMCs), taken before the fourth cycle of nivolumab. The receptors stem from a human donor with classical Hodgkin lymphoma.

This rearrangement joins TRBV4-2 to TRBJ2-5, with D tentatively TRBD1 or TRBD2 (6 bases each). The CDR3 runs 15 residues. Looked up from germline, CDR1 is LGHNA and CDR2 is YNFKEQ. Trimming removed 6 bases from V and 4 bases from J, with 18 bases in between. The CDR3 reads CASRRLVGAGETQYF. In DNA form, the CDR3 reads TGTGCCAGCAGACGACTAGTGGGGGCTGGAGAGACCCAGTACTTC.

The rearrangement uses TRBV7-9 and TRBJ2-7; D is perhaps TRBD1 (5 bases). Germline CDR1 reads SEHNR; CDR2 reads FQNEAQ (reference sequence). The V and J ends lost 2 bases and 3 bases respectively, with 5 bases between them. The length of the CDR3 is 12 residues. This chain's CDR3 is CASSLTGYEQYF. CDR3 bases: TGTGCCAGCAGCTTAACAGGCTACGAGCAGTACTTC. Full variable domain (missing parts from reference TRBV7-9 and TRBJ2-7): DTGVSQNPRHKITKRGQNVTFRCDPISEHNRLYWYRQTLGQGPEFLTYFQNEAQLEKSRLLSDRFSAERPKGSFSTLEIQRTEQGDSAMYLCASSLTGYEQYFGPGTRLTVT.

Note on this clone: Other nucleotide sequences in the sample specify the same CDR3. The rearrangement links TRBV5-6 to TRBJ2-2; D possibly corresponds to TRBD1 (6 bases). This CDR3 has 14 residues. The germline CDR1 and CDR2 sequences are SGHDT and YYEEEE. Deletions cut 3 bases from V and 2 bases from J, with 8 bases between. This chain's CDR3 is CASSWTVNTGELFF. The CDR3 nucleotides are TGTGCCAGCAGCTGGACAGTCAACACCGGGGAGCTGTTTTTT.

V usage is TRBV28 and J usage is TRBJ2-3, with D possibly TRBD1 on 6 matching bases. This CDR3 has 14 amino acids. V was trimmed by 2 bases and J by 0 bases, leaving 6 bases between them. From germline, CDR1 is MDHEN and CDR2 SYDVKM. CDR3 residues: CASSLRGSTDTQYF. CDR3 bases: TGTGCCAGCAGTTTAAGGGGGAGCACAGATACGCAGTATTTT.

This clone was observed at least ten times. This chain uses TRBV6-1 with TRBJ2-1; 7 positions match TRBD1. V was pared by 7 bases and J by 4 bases, with 4 bases of the junction left unmatched. Germline V gene sequence: CDR1 MNHNS, CDR2 SASEGT. The length of the CDR3 is 13 residues. The CDR3 loop reads CASIDRVYNEQFF. As DNA, the CDR3 is TGTGCCAGCATAGACAGGGTATACAATGAGCAGTTCTTC.

V and J are TRBV14 and TRBJ2-7; D call uncertain. Between the trimmed V and J ends, which lost 4 bases and 3 bases, there was a span of 7 bases. Per the germline V gene, CDR1 is SGHDN and CDR2 is FVKESK. The CDR3 is made up of 12 amino acids. CDR3 loop: CASSLHSYEQYF. CDR3 in DNA: TGTGCCAGCAGCCTGCATAGCTACGAGCAGTACTTC.

This clone was seen a few times. The chain combines TRBV27 with TRBJ1-2; no clear D gene. In germline, CDR1 is MNHEY, CDR2 SMNVEV (reference sequence). The CDR3 runs to 12 residues. V lost 6 bases and J lost 8, with 13 bases in between. CDR3 region: CASSPLDGGYTF. For the CDR3, the DNA is TGTGCCAGCAGCCCACTCGACGGGGGCTACACCTTC.

This sequence joins TRBV6-6 and TRBJ1-4, with D hard to call. Trimming removed 6 bases at V and 8 bases at J, with 13 bases between. The germline gives CDR1 MNHNY, CDR2 SVGAGI (reference sequence). The CDR3 contains 13 residues. Written as DNA, the CDR3 is TGTGCCAGCAGCCCCCAACTTGGGGAAAAACTGTTTTTT. Protein sequence: CASSPQLGEKLFF.

The V call is TRBV11-2, the J call TRBJ1-1; tentative D call: TRBD1 (6 bases). The CDR3 is made up of 13 amino acids. CDR1 is SGHAT and CDR2 is FQNNGV in the germline V gene. V was cut by 5 bases and J by 1 base, with 8 bases left in between. The CDR3 here is CASSRTENTEAFF. The CDR3, as DNA: TGTGCCAGCAGCCGGACAGAGAACACTGAAGCTTTCTTT.

This clone was counted a few times. The CDR3 reads CASSFTGPYTEAFF. CDR3 bases: TGCGCCAGCAGCTTTACAGGGCCGTACACTGAAGCTTTCTTT. The gene calls are TRBV5-1 and TRBJ1-1, with a possible D match to TRBD1 (6 bases). The CDR3 length is 14 residues. Germline V lookup: CDR1 SGHRS, CDR2 YFSETQ. V lost 2 bases and J lost 3, with 11 bases in between.

The rearrangement joins TRBV5-8 to TRBJ2-7; D gene ambiguous. Germline-derived CDR1 and CDR2 are SGHTS and YDEGEE. The CDR3 contains 14 residues. V was shortened by 6 bases and J by 6 bases, with 19 bases between the two germline ends. CDR3 sequence: CASNQPLTSGEQYF. In nucleotides, the CDR3 is TGTGCCAGCAACCAACCTCTAACCTCGGGCGAGCAGTACTTC. The full variable domain, completed using reference TRBV5-8 and TRBJ2-7, is EAGVTQSPTHLIKTRGQQATLRCSPISGHTSVYWYQQALGLGLQFLLWYDEGEERNRGNFPPRFSGRQFPNYSSELNVNALELEDSALYLCASNQPLTSGEQYFGPGTRLTVT.

This chain connects TRBV5-4 to TRBJ2-5; the D gene is possibly TRBD1 (6 bases). Looked up from germline, CDR1 is SGHNT and CDR2 is YYREEE (reference sequence). Trimming left V 2 bases short and J 1 base short, with 15 bases between. The CDR3 totals 16 residues. CDR3 protein: CASSFGGRLGQETQYF. CDR3 DNA: TGTGCCAGCAGCTTTGGGGGCCGGCTGGGCCAAGAGACCCAGTACTTC.